This entry lists 8 T cell receptor beta chains sequenced from one sample in a study of PD-1 blockade in classical Hodgkin lymphoma. The time point denotes: newly diagnosed, previously untreated cHL patient sample. Profiling relied on immunoSEQ multiplex PCR, and the TCRdb table lists in-frame clones only, not all of them. The table lists about 15,000 clones, 80% to 95% of them singletons. Sequenced material: peripheral blood mononuclear cells (PBMCs). Receptor source: a human donor with classical Hodgkin lymphoma.

The rearrangement links TRBV18 to TRBJ1-4, with 8 positions matching TRBD1. Germline CDR1 KGHSH, CDR2 LQKENI. The trim removed 4 bases at V and 3 bases at J, leaving 1 base unmatched. The CDR3 is 14 residues long. For the CDR3, the DNA is TGTGCCAGCTCACAGACAGGGGCTAATGAAAAACTGTTTTTT. Protein product: CASSQTGANEKLFF.

The CDR3 nucleotides read TGTGCCAGCAGCTTCACAGGGGTGAGGCACGAGCAGTACTTC. This codes for CASSFTGVRHEQYF. This sequence joins TRBV5-6 and TRBJ2-7; 7 positions match TRBD1. V trimming: 2 bases; J trimming: 5 bases; junction bases outside the gene matches: 7. Germline CDR1 SGHDT, CDR2 YYEEEE. The CDR3 covers 14 residues.

This clone appeared a few times. The V call is TRBV25-1, the J call TRBJ2-7, with 9 bases aligning to TRBD1. The CDR3 has 16 residues. V lost 4 bases and J lost 2; bases outside the gene matches: 9. Germline V gene sequence: CDR1 MGHDK, CDR2 SYGVNS. The CDR3 bases are TGTGCCAGCAGTGGCACCACCGGGACAGGGACCTACGAGCAGTACTTC. Translation gives CASSGTTGTGTYEQYF.

CDR3 nucleotides: TGTGCCAGCAGTTCCCTCGGGGAGCCGATGCTCAACGAGCAGTACTTC. This gives the protein CASSSLGEPMLNEQYF. V and J are TRBV27 and TRBJ2-7; D might be TRBD2 (5 bases). V was cut by 4 bases and J by 5 bases, with 21 bases left in between. There are 16 residues in the CDR3. The germline V gene has CDR1 MNHEY and CDR2 SMNVEV (reference sequence).

The chain links TRBV7-8 to TRBJ1-2; a possible D gene is TRBD1 (5 bases). The CDR3 totals 17 residues. In germline, CDR1 is SGHVS, CDR2 FQNEAQ. The V end lost 4 bases, the J end lost 7 bases, and 25 bases lay between the germline ends. CDR3 in DNA: TGTGCCAGCAGCTCCGGCCGGACAAATATTCTCTCCGGTGGCTACACCTTC. Translating gives CASSSGRTNILSGGYTF.

The chain uses TRBV11-3 and TRBJ2-3; 12 bases line up with TRBD2. Trimming took 6 bases from V and 2 from J; bases not matched to a gene: 3. Germline CDR1 is SGHNT and CDR2 is YENEEA. CDR3 length equals 15 residues. The CDR3 region has the DNA TGTGCCAGCAGTCTAGCGGGAGGGCCCACAGATACGCAGTATTTT. Protein: CASSLAGGPTDTQYF.

This sequence joins TRBV6-4 and TRBJ2-7; the match to TRBD2 covers 15 bases. Unmatched junction bases numbered 2, after V lost 0 bases and J lost 2 bases. Germline V CDR1 and CDR2: MRHNA, SNTAGT. The CDR3 is 17 residues long. The CDR3 loop is CASSDSGLAGGTYEQYF. DNA for the CDR3: TGTGCCAGCAGTGACTCTGGACTAGCGGGAGGGACCTACGAGCAGTACTTC.

CDR3 loop: CASSAWNEKLFF. CDR3 coding DNA: TGTGCCAGCAGTGCGTGGAATGAAAAACTGTTTTTT. The genes are TRBV2 and TRBJ1-4; D is undetermined. Trimming took 4 bases from V and 5 from J, leaving 5 bases between them. From germline, CDR1 is SNHLY and CDR2 FYNNEI. This CDR3 comprises 12 residues.